The rows below give T cell receptor beta chains drawn from one sample of a study of shared clonotypes between healthy human individuals. The repertoire was sequenced with immunoSEQ multiplex PCR; TCRdb's copy has only in-frame clones and lacks some. The table has about 560,000 clones, around three quarters seen once. The material sequenced was PBMCs. Every receptor here comes from a woman aged 40-49 years in good health. Some clones in this sample may be carry-over from other donors' samples. The CDR3 runs from the conserved cysteine through the conserved F or W. Fields, in order: J gene, clone size, V gene, D gene, CDR3 protein, CDR3 DNA. D genes are given only for firm matches. Rows may omit the clone size; those that give it use once, few, many or a size class.

J gene: TRBJ2-5; clone size: -; V gene: TRBV11-2; D gene: -; CDR3 protein: CASSLTGKETQYF; CDR3 DNA: TGTGCCAGCAGCTTAACGGGGAAAGAGACCCAGTACTTC
J gene: TRBJ2-7; clone size: -; V gene: TRBV7-2; D gene: TRBD2; CDR3 protein: CASSPRLAGVGEQYF; CDR3 DNA: TGTGCCAGCAGCCCCAGACTAGCGGGAGTGGGAGAGCAGTACTTC
J gene: TRBJ2-5; clone size: -; V gene: TRBV5-4; D gene: TRBD2; CDR3 protein: CASSPTSGRGGQETQYF; CDR3 DNA: TGTGCCAGCAGCCCGACTAGCGGGAGAGGGGGCCAAGAGACCCAGTACTTC
J gene: TRBJ2-5; clone size: -; V gene: TRBV13; D gene: -; CDR3 protein: CASSPRRGETQYF; CDR3 DNA: TGTGCCAGCAGCCCCCGCCGTGGCGAGACCCAGTACTTC
J gene: TRBJ1-4; clone size: -; V gene: TRBV5-5; D gene: -; CDR3 protein: CASSRGAANEKLFF; CDR3 DNA: TGTGCCAGCAGCCGAGGGGCGGCTAATGAAAAACTGTTTTTT
J gene: TRBJ2-7; clone size: -; V gene: TRBV15; D gene: -; CDR3 protein: CATSRDPAYEQYF; CDR3 DNA: TGTGCCACCAGCAGAGATCCGGCCTACGAGCAGTACTTC
J gene: TRBJ2-5; clone size: -; V gene: TRBV7-2; D gene: -; CDR3 protein: CASSINRNPGETQYF; CDR3 DNA: TGTGCCAGCAGCATTAATAGGAACCCGGGGGAGACCCAGTACTTC
J gene: TRBJ2-5; clone size: -; V gene: TRBV5-1; D gene: -; CDR3 protein: CASSLVAGRTQYF; CDR3 DNA: TGCGCCAGCAGCTTGGTGGCAGGGAGAACCCAGTACTTC
J gene: TRBJ2-1; clone size: -; V gene: TRBV7-2; D gene: TRBD2; CDR3 protein: CASSQRLAGQYNEQFF; CDR3 DNA: TGTGCCAGCAGCCAGAGACTAGCGGGACAATACAATGAGCAGTTCTTC
J gene: TRBJ2-7; clone size: -; V gene: TRBV6-6; D gene: -; CDR3 protein: CASSYLQGAGYEQYF; CDR3 DNA: TGTGCCAGCAGTTACCTACAGGGCGCGGGCTACGAGCAGTACTTC
J gene: TRBJ1-2; clone size: -; V gene: TRBV6-5; D gene: -; CDR3 protein: CASSYRDNRHGYTF; CDR3 DNA: TGTGCCAGCAGTTACAGAGACAACCGCCATGGCTACACCTTC
J gene: TRBJ2-5; clone size: -; V gene: TRBV7-2; D gene: -; CDR3 protein: CASSPHQRYQETQYF; CDR3 DNA: TGTGCCAGCAGCCCTCACCAGCGGTACCAAGAGACCCAGTACTTC
J gene: TRBJ2-1; clone size: once; V gene: TRBV28; D gene: -; CDR3 protein: CASSYSPTGSLNEQFF; CDR3 DNA: TGTGCCAGCAGTTATTCTCCTACAGGGTCCCTCAATGAGCAGTTCTTC
J gene: TRBJ1-2; clone size: -; V gene: TRBV6-1; D gene: -; CDR3 protein: CASRAREANYGYTF; CDR3 DNA: TGTGCCAGCAGAGCACGGGAGGCCAACTATGGCTACACCTTC
J gene: TRBJ2-7; clone size: -; V gene: TRBV6-1; D gene: -; CDR3 protein: CASSPGRYEQYF; CDR3 DNA: TGTGCCAGCAGCCCAGGGAGATACGAGCAGTACTTC
J gene: TRBJ1-4; clone size: -; V gene: TRBV7-7; D gene: -; CDR3 protein: CASSPRGQPGEKLFF; CDR3 DNA: TGTGCTAGCAGCCCCCGAGGACAGCCAGGTGAAAAACTGTTTTTT
J gene: TRBJ1-2; clone size: -; V gene: TRBV27; D gene: TRBD1; CDR3 protein: CASSTGGQGYGYTF; CDR3 DNA: TGTGCCAGCAGCACCGGGGGACAGGGATATGGCTACACCTTC
J gene: TRBJ2-1; clone size: few; V gene: TRBV7-2; D gene: -; CDR3 protein: CASSLRAYNEQFF; CDR3 DNA: TGTGCCAGCAGCTTAAGAGCGTACAATGAGCAGTTCTTC
J gene: TRBJ2-7; clone size: -; V gene: TRBV5-6; D gene: -; CDR3 protein: CASSPGGYEQYF; CDR3 DNA: TGTGCCAGCAGCCCCGGGGGCTACGAGCAGTACTTC
J gene: TRBJ2-1; clone size: few; V gene: TRBV7-6; D gene: -; CDR3 protein: CASSTDHVSGEQFF; CDR3 DNA: TGTGCCAGCAGCACGGACCACGTCAGTGGTGAGCAGTTCTTC
J gene: TRBJ1-2; clone size: -; V gene: TRBV6-6; D gene: TRBD1; CDR3 protein: CASSRDRGYYGYTF; CDR3 DNA: TGTGCCAGCAGTCGGGACAGGGGCTACTATGGCTACACCTTC
J gene: TRBJ2-1; clone size: -; V gene: TRBV28; D gene: TRBD2; CDR3 protein: CASSSPTSGGDNEQFF; CDR3 DNA: TGTGCCAGCAGCTCCCCGACTAGCGGGGGGGACAATGAGCAGTTCTTC
J gene: TRBJ2-1; clone size: -; V gene: TRBV29-1; D gene: -; CDR3 protein: CSVGQGWGNEQFF; CDR3 DNA: TGCAGCGTTGGGCAGGGATGGGGCAATGAGCAGTTCTTC
J gene: TRBJ2-2; clone size: -; V gene: TRBV9; D gene: -; CDR3 protein: CASSVVGRSAGELFF; CDR3 DNA: TGTGCCAGCAGCGTAGTTGGCCGGTCGGCCGGGGAGCTGTTTTTT
J gene: TRBJ1-6; clone size: -; V gene: TRBV5-6; D gene: -; CDR3 protein: CASSLDTGPNSPLHF; CDR3 DNA: TGTGCCAGCAGCTTGGACACAGGGCCTAATTCACCCCTCCACTTT
J gene: TRBJ1-1; clone size: few; V gene: TRBV29-1; D gene: -; CDR3 protein: CSVEGSTREAFF; CDR3 DNA: TGCAGCGTTGAAGGTAGCACCCGTGAAGCTTTCTTT
J gene: TRBJ2-7; clone size: -; V gene: TRBV6-6; D gene: TRBD1; CDR3 protein: CASSKTGVPSYEQYF; CDR3 DNA: TGTGCCAGCAGCAAGACAGGGGTCCCTTCCTACGAGCAGTACTTC
J gene: TRBJ1-5; clone size: -; V gene: TRBV19; D gene: -; CDR3 protein: CASSLLGRGYFSNQPQHF; CDR3 DNA: TGTGCCAGTAGCCTCCTTGGCCGGGGATATTTTAGCAATCAGCCCCAGCATTTT
J gene: TRBJ1-5; clone size: -; V gene: TRBV7-2; D gene: -; CDR3 protein: CASSLIHLQPQHF; CDR3 DNA: TGTGCCAGCAGCTTAATACATTTACAGCCCCAGCATTTT
J gene: TRBJ1-1; clone size: -; V gene: TRBV6-1; D gene: -; CDR3 protein: CASSESEAIRHTEAFF; CDR3 DNA: TGTGCCAGCAGTGAATCAGAGGCCATCCGGCACACTGAAGCTTTCTTT
J gene: TRBJ2-3; clone size: -; V gene: TRBV30; D gene: TRBD2; CDR3 protein: CAHSGSTDTQYF; CDR3 DNA: TGTGCCCATAGCGGGAGCACAGATACGCAGTATTTT
J gene: TRBJ1-4; clone size: many; V gene: TRBV7-2; D gene: TRBD1; CDR3 protein: CASSLEDRVLFF; CDR3 DNA: TGTGCCAGCAGCTTAGAGGACAGGGTACTGTTTTTT